This TCR beta chain comes out of a study of blood T cells in healthy people across ages. The study, taken as a whole, reports: Naive CD4+ cells and diversity were both higher in long-lived donors than in aged donors.

There are 16 residues in the CDR3. CDR1 is SGHDT and CDR2 is YYEEEE in the germline V gene. Primed by a sample-barcoded 5' primer and a J-beta primer mix, a second PCR proceeded for about 6 to 11 cycles. Each cDNA molecule, via a template-switch adaptor with 12 random nucleotides, was tagged. TCRdb re-analysed the 5' RACE reads in MiXCR, keeping a single row per CDR3 protein. The data contain roughly 1,800,000 distinct CDR3 sequences, roughly 49% of them singletons. At least 6.5 million PBMCs were isolated per sample. Extraction yielded at least 6 micrograms of total RNA per sample. As to this clonotype: The target antigen is unknown. The junction differs from germline at one of its ends, possibly a read error.

This receptor was identified in a woman between 40 and 50 years old in good health. Sample: blood. The rearrangement joins TRBV5-6 to TRBJ2-1; perhaps D is TRBD1 or TRBD2 (6 bases each). CDR3 DNA sequence: TGTGCCTGCAGCTTCGGCCCGGGGGCGCGGTACAATGAGCAGTTCTTC. Translation: CACSFGPGARYNEQFF.